These 5 T cell receptor beta chains were all obtained from the same sample, sequenced in a study of kidney transplant recipient with SARS-CoV-2 infection. MiXCR, applied by TCRdb to the reads, yields one record per CDR3 protein. The table shows some 220,000 distinct CDR3 sequences, with under 35% occurring only once. The specimen was a blood sample, collected at baseline and between days 110 and 120 from a kidney transplant recipient. These receptors originate from a young adult male patient who had COVID-19 and was a kidney transplant recipient. Part of the T cell pool may stem from the graft donor.

Note on this clonotype: Just one base apart from a much larger clone, this may be a read error. The chain has TRBV7-3 and TRBJ1-6, with 9 bases fitting TRBD1. The CDR3 is made up of 14 amino acids. Germline V gives CDR1 SGHTA, CDR2 FQGTGA. This CDR3 reads CAISSGTGFSPLHF. CDR3 in DNA: TGTGCCATCAGCTCCGGGACAGGGTTCTCACCCCTCCACTTT.

V gene TRBV7-9 combines with J gene TRBJ2-1; tentative D call: TRBD2 (5 bases). The CDR3 extends over 11 amino acids. V was cut by 4 bases and J by 10 bases, with 8 bases left in between. Germline V gene lookup returns CDR1 SEHNR and CDR2 FQNEAQ (reference sequence). CDR3 in amino acids: CASSSVAEQFF. For the CDR3, the DNA is TGTGCCAGCAGCTCCGTAGCGGAGCAGTTCTTC.

Remarks on this clonotype: Just one base apart from a much larger clone, this may be a read error. CDR3 coding DNA: TGTGCCAGCAGCTCAATTATGTTTACCCGAAAGTCCTATGGCTACACCTTC. It is translated as CASSSIMFTRKSYGYTF. The V call is TRBV7-8, the J call TRBJ1-2; D gene ambiguous. Germline assignment: CDR1 SGHVS and CDR2 FQNEAQ. The CDR3 runs to 17 residues. The V end was cut by 4 bases, the J end by 4 bases, with 22 bases between. The full variable domain, completed using reference TRBV7-8 and TRBJ1-2, is GAGVSQSPRYKVAKRGQDVALRCDPISGHVSLFWYQQALGQGPEFLTYFQNEAQLDKSGLPSDRFFAERPEGSVSTLKIQRTQQEDSAVYLCASSSIMFTRKSYGYTFGSGTRLTVV.

This clonotype has at least ten counts. The genes are TRBV11-2 and TRBJ1-5; D is undetermined. V lost 5 bases, J lost 0 bases, and 8 bases lay in between. The CDR3 has 14 residues. CDR1 and CDR2 (germline): SGHAT, FQNNGV. CDR3 in amino acids: CASSPVHSNQPQHF. As DNA, the CDR3 is TGTGCCAGCAGCCCCGTTCATAGCAATCAGCCCCAGCATTTT.

Comment on this clonotype: A read error may explain this, as a much larger clone is one base away. CDR3 region: CAGSPPAAPYEQYF. In nucleotides, the CDR3 is TGTGCCGGCAGTCCCCCAGCAGCACCCTACGAGCAGTACTTC. This rearrangement joins TRBV12-3 or TRBV12-4 to TRBJ2-5; D is ambiguous. The J call is uncertain, as TRBJ2-7 better fits the DNA end. The CDR3 has 14 amino acids.